Listed below are T cell receptor beta chains from one sample, sequenced in a study. TCRdb analysed the RT-PCR reads with MiXCR anew, one entry per CDR3 protein. The sample records 4,000 or so distinct CDR3 sequences, less than 40% being singletons. Sequenced: memory CD4+ T cells from salivary gland. The receptors stem from a female donor with primary Sjogren's syndrome. Both conserved end residues are part of each CDR3. Each record gives: clone size, CDR3 length, V gene, D gene, J gene, CDR3 DNA, CDR3 protein. D genes are given only for firm matches. Only some rows state a clone size, as once, few, many or a class for expanded clones.

size: large; length: 14; V: TRBV5-1; D: TRBD2; J: TRBJ2-3; DNA: TGCGCCAGCAGCTTGGAGGCGGGGGACGATACGCAGTATTTT; CDR3: CASSLEAGDDTQYF
size: -; length: 13; V: TRBV29-1; D: -; J: TRBJ2-7; DNA: TGCAGCGCCAGCAGTCTTCTCTCCTACGAGCAGTACTTC; CDR3: CSASSLLSYEQYF
size: -; length: 13; V: TRBV7-3; D: -; J: TRBJ1-2; DNA: TGTGCCAGCAGCTTAATGGGGGGAGCTAACTACACCTTC; CDR3: CASSLMGGANYTF
size: medium-sized; length: 16; V: TRBV5-1; D: TRBD2; J: TRBJ2-1; DNA: TGCGCCAGCAGCGTATTAGCGGGGAGCTCCTACAATGAGCAGTTCTTC; CDR3: CASSVLAGSSYNEQFF
size: many; length: 16; V: TRBV11-2; D: TRBD2; J: TRBJ2-3; DNA: TGTGCCAGCAGCTTAGGTGGTCTAGCGGGGGCAGATACGCAGTATTTT; CDR3: CASSLGGLAGADTQYF
size: medium-sized; length: 15; V: TRBV4-1; D: -; J: TRBJ2-2; DNA: TGCGCCAGCAGCCCCCGGACCGGTACCACCGGGGAGCTGTTTTTT; CDR3: CASSPRTGTTGELFF
size: medium-sized; length: 17; V: TRBV11-2; D: TRBD2; J: TRBJ2-1; DNA: TGTGCCAGCAGCCCTCGCCCTAGCGGGAGGGCGATCAATGAGCAGTTCTTC; CDR3: CASSPRPSGRAINEQFF
size: few; length: 16; V: TRBV19; D: TRBD1; J: TRBJ1-1; DNA: TGTGCCAGTAGTCAGAGGGACAGGGGAAGGTTCACTGAAGCTTTCTTT; CDR3: CASSQRDRGRFTEAFF
size: medium-sized; length: 12; V: TRBV12-3/TRBV12-4; D: -; J: TRBJ2-5; DNA: TGTGCCAGCAGTTTCTCTAGGGCGGCCCAGTACTTC; CDR3: CASSFSRAAQYF
size: many; length: 16; V: TRBV3-1; D: TRBD2; J: TRBJ2-5; DNA: TGTGCCAGCAGCCAAGATCGGCTAGCGGGAGGAGAGACCCAGTACTTC; CDR3: CASSQDRLAGGETQYF
size: medium-sized; length: 15; V: TRBV4-2; D: TRBD1; J: TRBJ1-4; DNA: TGTGCCAGCAGCCCACAGAGGGACAGGGAAGAAAAACTGTTTTTT; CDR3: CASSPQRDREEKLFF
size: -; length: 10; V: TRBV5-1; D: -; J: TRBJ2-2; DNA: TGCGCCAGCAGCTTGGGGGAGCTGTTTTTT; CDR3: CASSLGELFF
size: -; length: 15; V: TRBV7-2; D: -; J: TRBJ2-7; DNA: TGTGCCAGCAGCGTACTAGGGACGCTCCCCTACGAGCAGTACTTC; CDR3: CASSVLGTLPYEQYF
size: medium-sized; length: 17; V: TRBV20-1; D: -; J: TRBJ1-6; DNA: TGCAGTGCTAGTCGTGGCAAGCTCGGGATTTATAATTCACCCCTCCACTTT; CDR3: CSASRGKLGIYNSPLHF
size: medium-sized; length: 15; V: TRBV6-1; D: -; J: TRBJ1-2; DNA: TGTGCCAGCAAGGTGTGGTTTCAGGGGAGCTATGGCTACACCTTC; CDR3: CASKVWFQGSYGYTF
size: medium-sized; length: 14; V: TRBV27; D: TRBD1; J: TRBJ2-7; DNA: TGTGCCAGCAGTTACCGGGACAGTACCTACGAGCAGTACTTC; CDR3: CASSYRDSTYEQYF
size: medium-sized; length: 15; V: TRBV7-9; D: -; J: TRBJ2-1; DNA: TGTGCCAGCAGCCTCCCCGGGGGCTCCTACAATGAGCAGTTCTTC; CDR3: CASSLPGGSYNEQFF
size: medium-sized; length: 11; V: TRBV20-1; D: -; J: TRBJ2-5; DNA: TGCAGTGCTAGGCAGGGGGAGACCCAGTACTTC; CDR3: CSARQGETQYF
size: medium-sized; length: 13; V: TRBV5-6; D: -; J: TRBJ2-5; DNA: TGTGCCAGCAGCTTGAAGGGAGGAGAGACCCAGTACTTC; CDR3: CASSLKGGETQYF
size: -; length: 15; V: TRBV6-5; D: -; J: TRBJ1-2; DNA: TGTGCCAGCAGTTCCCGACTCACATTTACCTATGGCTACACCTTC; CDR3: CASSSRLTFTYGYTF
size: medium-sized; length: 16; V: TRBV20-1; D: TRBD2; J: TRBJ2-3; DNA: TGCAGTGCTAGCCCCGGGACTAGCGGTGGCGGGGATACGCAGTATTTT; CDR3: CSASPGTSGGGDTQYF
size: medium-sized; length: 15; V: TRBV27; D: -; J: TRBJ2-5; DNA: TGTGCCAGCAGTCCCGGGACACACAGACGGGAGACCCAGTACTTC; CDR3: CASSPGTHRRETQYF
size: medium-sized; length: 10; V: TRBV6-1; D: -; J: TRBJ1-2; DNA: TGTGCCAGCAGAGACTATGGCTACACCTTC; CDR3: CASRDYGYTF
size: medium-sized; length: 17; V: TRBV27; D: -; J: TRBJ1-2; DNA: TGTGCCAGCAGTTCCCTTAAGACAGGCTCCAAGGCCTATGGCTACACCTTC; CDR3: CASSSLKTGSKAYGYTF
size: medium-sized; length: 12; V: TRBV5-4; D: -; J: TRBJ2-1; DNA: TGTGCCAGCAGCCAGGTGGGAAGTGAGCAGTTCTTC; CDR3: CASSQVGSEQFF
size: -; length: 15; V: TRBV5-1; D: -; J: TRBJ2-1; DNA: TGCGCCAGCAGCCCCGGAGCGCCTACATACAATGAGCAGTTATTC; CDR3: CASSPGAPTYNEQLF
size: -; length: 14; V: TRBV24-1; D: TRBD2; J: TRBJ2-1; DNA: TGTGCCACCAGTGACTCAGGACTAGCCGGCACGCAGTTCTTC; CDR3: CATSDSGLAGTQFF
size: -; length: 15; V: TRBV4-2; D: -; J: TRBJ1-5; DNA: TGTGCCAGCAGCCCGTCTAGCAATCAGCTCTTGGGGGAGCATTTT; CDR3: CASSPSSNQLLGEHF
size: medium-sized; length: 17; V: TRBV12-3/TRBV12-4; D: -; J: TRBJ2-3; DNA: TGTGCCAGCAGTTTTAAGAAAGGGTCCGCCTCGGCAGATACGCAGTATTTT; CDR3: CASSFKKGSASADTQYF
size: medium-sized; length: 16; V: TRBV7-6; D: TRBD1; J: TRBJ2-5; DNA: TGTGCCAGCAGCTTTTGGACAGGGGGCGAACAAGAGACCCAGTACTTC; CDR3: CASSFWTGGEQETQYF
size: -; length: 12; V: TRBV20-1; D: -; J: TRBJ2-3; DNA: TGCAGTGTAATAGTTAGCACAGATACGCAGTATTTT; CDR3: CSVIVSTDTQYF
size: many; length: 14; V: TRBV29-1; D: TRBD1; J: TRBJ2-4; DNA: TGCAGCGTTGTGGAGGGACAGGGACTAAACATTCAGTACTTC; CDR3: CSVVEGQGLNIQYF
size: many; length: 16; V: TRBV11-3; D: -; J: TRBJ1-2; DNA: TGTGCCAGCAGCTTTGGGGCAGGGAGAATGGTCTATGGCTACACCTTC; CDR3: CASSFGAGRMVYGYTF
size: -; length: 18; V: TRBV20-1; D: TRBD2; J: TRBJ2-1; DNA: TGCAGTGCTTTGGGCGGACTAGCGGGGGGGCGGTCCTACAATGAGCAGTTCTTC; CDR3: CSALGGLAGGRSYNEQFF
size: once; length: 15; V: TRBV4-3; D: -; J: TRBJ2-7; DNA: TGCGCCAGCAGCCGAGACGTGGGGGTCTCCTACGAGCAGTACTTC; CDR3: CASSRDVGVSYEQYF
size: many; length: 15; V: TRBV19; D: TRBD1; J: TRBJ1-6; DNA: TGTGCCAGTAGTATGCCAGACAGGGGGCTTTCACCCCTCCACTTT; CDR3: CASSMPDRGLSPLHF
size: -; length: 17; V: TRBV7-2; D: -; J: TRBJ2-3; DNA: TGTGCCAGCAGCTGGAGCGCCAGAGGAGCGTTAACAGATACGCAGTATTTT; CDR3: CASSWSARGALTDTQYF
size: medium-sized; length: 14; V: TRBV20-1; D: TRBD1; J: TRBJ1-4; DNA: TGCAGTGCTAGAGATGAGGGGGCGGATGAAAAACTGTTTTTT; CDR3: CSARDEGADEKLFF
size: medium-sized; length: 15; V: TRBV18; D: -; J: TRBJ2-2; DNA: TGTGCCAGCTCACCAGTCAGGACCTCAACCGGGGAGCTGTTTTTT; CDR3: CASSPVRTSTGELFF
size: few; length: 13; V: TRBV20-1; D: TRBD1; J: TRBJ1-1; DNA: TGCAGTGCCCAACTCGACAGGGCCCTTGGGGCTTTCTTT; CDR3: CSAQLDRALGAFF
size: medium-sized; length: 14; V: TRBV27; D: -; J: TRBJ2-1; DNA: TGTGCCAGCAGTTTGCTCGGCGTGGAGTATGAGCAGTTCTTC; CDR3: CASSLLGVEYEQFF
size: medium-sized; length: 15; V: TRBV5-1; D: -; J: TRBJ2-2; DNA: TGCGCCAGCAGCTTAGACGACCCGAACACCGGGGAGCTGTTTTTT; CDR3: CASSLDDPNTGELFF
size: -; length: 12; V: TRBV20-1; D: -; J: TRBJ2-7; DNA: TGCAGTGCTAGTCTCACTTCCTACGAGCAGTACTTC; CDR3: CSASLTSYEQYF
size: medium-sized; length: 14; V: TRBV4-2; D: TRBD2; J: TRBJ2-1; DNA: TGTGCCAGCAGCCAAGAGCGACTAGCGAATGAGCAGTTCTTC; CDR3: CASSQERLANEQFF
size: large; length: 14; V: TRBV5-1; D: TRBD2; J: TRBJ2-1; DNA: TGCGCCAGCAGCTTGGGGGGGGGATCCAATGAGCAGTTCTTC; CDR3: CASSLGGGSNEQFF
size: -; length: 18; V: TRBV6-6; D: -; J: TRBJ1-5; DNA: TGTGCCAGCAGTTACTCGCCGCGGGGCCACTTCCGCTGTCAAGTCCAGCATTTT; CDR3: CASSYSPRGHFRCQVQHF
size: -; length: 15; V: TRBV7-9; D: TRBD2; J: TRBJ2-1; DNA: TGTGCCAGCAGCTTAGGGACTAGCGCGTACAGTAAGCAGTTCTTC; CDR3: CASSLGTSAYSKQFF
size: many; length: 11; V: TRBV2; D: -; J: TRBJ2-5; DNA: TGTGCCAGCAACCGCCCGGATTCCCAGTACTTC; CDR3: CASNRPDSQYF
size: medium-sized; length: 16; V: TRBV6-5; D: TRBD2; J: TRBJ2-1; DNA: TGTGCCAGCGGGACTAGCGGGTCCCGCTCCTACAATGAGCAGTTCTTC; CDR3: CASGTSGSRSYNEQFF